This TCR beta chain originates from a study of blood T cell repertoires in COVID-19. Study-wide context: Samples of COVID-19 (acute and convalescent) were obtained from the United States, Italy and Spain. T cells, B-cell-depleted T cells, or PBMCs provided the cDNA or gDNA that served as material.

This CDR3 is 15 amino acids long. V lost 0 bases and J lost 1, with 7 bases in between. Germline-derived CDR1 and CDR2 are SGHRS and YFSETQ. Per the original data handling: It was from reference gene primer amplification that nucleated cell counts were estimated. The data were produced by immunoSEQ multiplex PCR, yet TCRdb's version contains in-frame clones alone and is incomplete. V and J calls and clone size are copied from that table; D and trimming were computed from the DNA. The sample holds over 200,000 clones, around 83% seen once. The sequencing input was peripheral blood. The sequence came from a man aged 80 or over with acute or convalescent COVID-19. The gene calls are TRBV5-1 and TRBJ1-4, with D perhaps TRBD1 (5 bases). The CDR3 coding sequence is TGCGCCAGCAGCTTGGAGGGGTTAACTAATGAAAAACTGTTTTTT. Protein product: CASSLEGLTNEKLFF.